This T cell receptor beta chain was sequenced during a study of stem cell transplantation in POMP-related autoinflammatory disease. General study results and limits: A trend toward lower repertoire diversity and greater clonality appeared in every analyzed T-cell subset of PRAID patients. Unique TRB V-J gene pairings were limited in number in patients with PRAID.

PRAID combined immunodeficiency and autoinflammation. This clone was seen once. Its antigen is not identified. The CDR3 totals 14 residues. Trimming removed 5 bases at V and 5 bases at J, with 16 bases between. Per the germline V gene, CDR1 is SGHDN and CDR2 is FVKESK. Some clones are missing from TCRdb's copy, which holds only in-frame ones; the method was immunoSEQ multiplex PCR. The sample holds about 11,000 clones; roughly 86% are singletons and the top ten take just under 55%. The TCR comes from a human donor with POMP-related autoinflammation and immune dysregulation (PRAID). The chain recombines TRBV14 with TRBJ2-7; tentatively, D is TRBD2 (6 bases). This specimen consisted of CD8+ T cells from PBMCs, obtained before stem cell transplantation. The CDR3 region has the DNA TGTGCCAGCAGCACCCGTACCAGGGAGGACGAGCAGTACTTC. This encodes CASSTRTREDEQYF.